Given below is one T cell receptor beta chain in context. The data belong to a study of CD8+ T cells in alopecia areata. Once RNA had been extracted, it was reverse transcribed into cDNA to act as the sequencing template. Profiling relied on immunoSEQ multiplex PCR, and the TCRdb table lists in-frame clones only, not all of them. This table has around 150,000 clones, approximately 60% appearing once. CDR1 is SQVTM and CDR2 is ANQGSEA in the germline V gene. Trimming cost V 2 bases and J 1 base, with 8 bases left between them. The length of the CDR3 is 13 residues. Sequenced: CD4+ T cells sorted from blood. V gene TRBV29-1 combines with J gene TRBJ1-1, with D perhaps TRBD1 (5 bases). This clonotype was obtained from a human donor in good health. The CDR3 reads CSVELGANTEAFF. CDR3 DNA sequence: TGCAGCGTTGAATTAGGGGCGAACACTGAAGCTTTCTTT. The full variable domain, with the rest looked up from reference TRBV29-1 and TRBJ1-1, is SAVISQKPSRDICQRGTSLTIQCQVDSQVTMMFWYRQQPGQSLTLIATANQGSEATYESGFVIDKFPISRPNLTFSTLTVSNMSPEDSSIYLCSVELGANTEAFFGQGTRLTVV.